The clone carrying this T cell receptor beta chain was seen just once. Profiling relied on immunoSEQ multiplex PCR, and the TCRdb table lists in-frame clones only, not all of them. This repertoire shows 10,000 to 15,000 clones, roughly two thirds found once; its top ten account for roughly a fifth. This record comes from a study of T cells after somatic rescue of genetic block. Material: peripheral blood mononuclear cells (PBMCs). The TCR originated in a boy younger than 18.

As DNA, the CDR3 is TGTGCCAGCTCACCCCAGAATTCAGATACGCAGTATTTT. Translating it yields CASSPQNSDTQYF. This chain links TRBV18 with TRBJ2-3; no clear D. Germline CDR1 reads KGHSH; CDR2 reads LQKENI. The CDR3 sequence is 13 residues long. Between the trimmed V and J ends, which lost 3 bases and 4 bases, there was a span of 8 bases.